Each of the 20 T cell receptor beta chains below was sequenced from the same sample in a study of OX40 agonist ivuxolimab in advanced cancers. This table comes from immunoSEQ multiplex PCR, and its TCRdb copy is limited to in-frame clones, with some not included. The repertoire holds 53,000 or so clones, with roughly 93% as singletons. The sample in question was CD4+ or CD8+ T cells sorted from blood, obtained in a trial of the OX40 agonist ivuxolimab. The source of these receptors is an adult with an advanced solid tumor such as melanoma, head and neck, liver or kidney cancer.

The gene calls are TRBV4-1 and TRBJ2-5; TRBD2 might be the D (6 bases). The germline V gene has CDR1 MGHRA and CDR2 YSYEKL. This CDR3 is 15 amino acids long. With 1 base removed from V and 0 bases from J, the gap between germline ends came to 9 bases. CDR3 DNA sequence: TGCGCCAGCAGCCAAGTCTCGGGGGACCAAGAGACCCAGTACTTC. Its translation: CASSQVSGDQETQYF.

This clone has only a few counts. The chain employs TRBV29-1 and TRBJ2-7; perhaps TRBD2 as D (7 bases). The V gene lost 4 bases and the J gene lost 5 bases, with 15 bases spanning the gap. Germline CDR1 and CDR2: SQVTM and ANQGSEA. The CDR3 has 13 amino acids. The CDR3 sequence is CSVGEGGGHEQYF. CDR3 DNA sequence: TGCAGCGTTGGGGAAGGGGGGGGCCACGAGCAGTACTTC.

The CDR3 bases are TGCGCCAGCAGCACAAGTTTGTTCTCCTACAATGAGCAGTTCTTC. Translated: CASSTSLFSYNEQFF. The chain has TRBV5-1 and TRBJ2-1; D gene unclear. CDR1 and CDR2 from the germline V gene are SGHRS and YFSETQ. Trimming left V 4 bases short and J 0 bases short, with 11 bases between. This CDR3 has 15 residues.

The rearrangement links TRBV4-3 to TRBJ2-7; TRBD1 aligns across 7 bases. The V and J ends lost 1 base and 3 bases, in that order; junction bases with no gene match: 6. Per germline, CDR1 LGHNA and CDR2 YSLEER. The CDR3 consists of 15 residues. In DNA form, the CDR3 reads TGCGCCAGCAGCCAAGGCCGAACAGGGGTCTACGAGCAGTACTTC. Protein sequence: CASSQGRTGVYEQYF.

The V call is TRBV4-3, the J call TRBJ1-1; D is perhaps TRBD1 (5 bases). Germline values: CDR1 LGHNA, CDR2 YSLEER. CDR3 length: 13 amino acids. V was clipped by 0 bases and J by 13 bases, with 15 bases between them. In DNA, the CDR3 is TGCGCCAGCAGCCAAGATGGACAAGGGTGGGGTTTCTTT. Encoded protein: CASSQDGQGWGFF.

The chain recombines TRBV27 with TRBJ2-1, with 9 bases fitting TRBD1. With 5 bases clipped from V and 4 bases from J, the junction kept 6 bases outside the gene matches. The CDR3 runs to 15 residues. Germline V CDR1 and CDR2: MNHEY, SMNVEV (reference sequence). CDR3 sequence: CASSLGTGSYNEQFF. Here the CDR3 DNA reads TGTGCCAGCAGTCTCGGGACAGGGTCTTACAATGAGCAGTTCTTC.

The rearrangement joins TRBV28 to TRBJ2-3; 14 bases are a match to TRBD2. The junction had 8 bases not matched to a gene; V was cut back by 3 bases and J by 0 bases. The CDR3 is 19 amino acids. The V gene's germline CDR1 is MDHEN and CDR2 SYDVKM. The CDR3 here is CASSLFRLAGGVSTDTQYF. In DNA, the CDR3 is TGTGCCAGCAGTTTGTTCAGACTAGCGGGAGGGGTTAGCACAGATACGCAGTATTTT.

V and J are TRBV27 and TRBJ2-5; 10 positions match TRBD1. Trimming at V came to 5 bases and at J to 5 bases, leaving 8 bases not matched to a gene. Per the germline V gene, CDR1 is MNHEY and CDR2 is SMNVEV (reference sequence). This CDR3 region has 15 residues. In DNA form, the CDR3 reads TGTGCCAGCAGTGTCCGGGACAGGGGTTTTGAGACCCAGTACTTC. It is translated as CASSVRDRGFETQYF.

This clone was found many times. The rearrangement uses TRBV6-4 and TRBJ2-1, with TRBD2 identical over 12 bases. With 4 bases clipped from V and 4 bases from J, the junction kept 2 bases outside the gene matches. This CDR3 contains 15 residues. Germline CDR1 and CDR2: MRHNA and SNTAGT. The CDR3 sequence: CASSATSGRYNEQFF. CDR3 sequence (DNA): TGTGCCAGCAGTGCTACTAGCGGGAGGTACAATGAGCAGTTCTTC.

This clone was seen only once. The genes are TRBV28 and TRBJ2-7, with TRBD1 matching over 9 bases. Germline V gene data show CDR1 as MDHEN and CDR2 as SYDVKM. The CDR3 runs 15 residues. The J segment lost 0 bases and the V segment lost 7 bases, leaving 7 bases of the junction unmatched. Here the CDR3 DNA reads TGTGCCAGCATTTCTGGGACAGGGTCCTCCTACGAGCAGTACTTC. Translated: CASISGTGSSYEQYF.

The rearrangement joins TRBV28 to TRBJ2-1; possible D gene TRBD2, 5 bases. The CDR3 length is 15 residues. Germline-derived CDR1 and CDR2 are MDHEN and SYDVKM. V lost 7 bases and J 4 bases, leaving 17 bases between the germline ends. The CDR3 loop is CASTPPGGLYNEQFF. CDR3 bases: TGTGCCAGCACCCCACCTGGCGGACTTTACAATGAGCAGTTCTTC.

CDR3 in amino acids: CASSQTELVWETQYF. CDR3 DNA sequence: TGCGCCAGCAGCCAGACCGAACTGGTTTGGGAGACCCAGTACTTC. The chain combines TRBV4-3 with TRBJ2-5; the D is unclear. Between the trimmed V and J ends, which lost 3 bases and 5 bases, there was a span of 16 bases. CDR3 length: 15 amino acids. Per the germline V gene, CDR1 is LGHNA and CDR2 is YSLEER.

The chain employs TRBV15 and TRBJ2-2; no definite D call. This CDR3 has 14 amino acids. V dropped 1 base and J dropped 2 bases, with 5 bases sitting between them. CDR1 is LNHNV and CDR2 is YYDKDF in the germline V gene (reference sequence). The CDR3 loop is CATSRGINTGELFF. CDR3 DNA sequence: TGTGCCACCAGCAGAGGGATTAACACCGGGGAGCTGTTTTTT.

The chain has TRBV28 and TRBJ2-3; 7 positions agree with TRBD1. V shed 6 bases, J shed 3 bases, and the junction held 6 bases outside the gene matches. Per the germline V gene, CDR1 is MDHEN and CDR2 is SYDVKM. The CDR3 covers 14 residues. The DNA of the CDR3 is TGTGCCAGCAGGACAGGGATAACGACAGATACGCAGTATTTT. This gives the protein CASRTGITTDTQYF. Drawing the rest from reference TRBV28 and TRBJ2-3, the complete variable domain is DVKVTQSSRYLVKRTGEKVFLECVQDMDHENMFWYRQDPGLGLRLIYFSYDVKMKEKGDIPEGYSVSREKKERFSLILESASTNQTSMYLCASRTGITTDTQYFGPGTRLTVL.

CDR3 coding DNA: TGTGCCAGCATGGACGATGAGGGCGGTAATTCACCCCTCCACTTT. It codes for CASMDDEGGNSPLHF. This chain connects TRBV6-5 to TRBJ1-6; D not resolved. The germline CDR1 and CDR2 sequences are MNHEY and SVGAGI. V shed 7 bases and J shed 6 bases, with 16 bases lying between them. The CDR3 runs 15 residues.

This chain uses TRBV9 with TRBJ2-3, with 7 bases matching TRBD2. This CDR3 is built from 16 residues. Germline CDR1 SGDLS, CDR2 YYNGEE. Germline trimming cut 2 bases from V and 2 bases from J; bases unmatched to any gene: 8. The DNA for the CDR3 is TGTGCCAGCAGCGTGAACGTGGGACTACCCACAGATACGCAGTATTTT. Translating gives CASSVNVGLPTDTQYF.

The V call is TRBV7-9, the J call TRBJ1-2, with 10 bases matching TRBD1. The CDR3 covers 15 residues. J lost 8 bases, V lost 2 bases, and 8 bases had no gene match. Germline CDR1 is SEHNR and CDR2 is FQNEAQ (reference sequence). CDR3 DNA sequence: TGTGCCAGCAGCTTAATGGGACAGGGGTTGTACGGCTACACCTTC. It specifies CASSLMGQGLYGYTF. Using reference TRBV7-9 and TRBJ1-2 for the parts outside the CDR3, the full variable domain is DTGVSQNPRHKITKRGQNVTFRCDPISEHNRLYWYRQTLGQGPEFLTYFQNEAQLEKSRLLSDRFSAERPKGSFSTLEIQRTEQGDSAMYLCASSLMGQGLYGYTFGSGTRLTVV.

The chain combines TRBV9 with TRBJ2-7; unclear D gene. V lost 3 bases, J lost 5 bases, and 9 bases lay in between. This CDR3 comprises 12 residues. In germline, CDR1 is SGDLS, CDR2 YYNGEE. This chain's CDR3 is CASSDPRNEQYF. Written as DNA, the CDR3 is TGTGCCAGCAGCGACCCCCGGAACGAGCAGTACTTC.

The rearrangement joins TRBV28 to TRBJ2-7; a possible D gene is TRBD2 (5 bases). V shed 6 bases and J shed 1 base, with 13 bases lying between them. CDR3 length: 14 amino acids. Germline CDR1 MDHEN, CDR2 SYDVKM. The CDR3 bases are TGTGCCAGCAGCCTCCGGACTTTTTCCTACGAGCAGTACTTC. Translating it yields CASSLRTFSYEQYF. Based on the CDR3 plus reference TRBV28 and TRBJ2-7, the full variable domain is DVKVTQSSRYLVKRTGEKVFLECVQDMDHENMFWYRQDPGLGLRLIYFSYDVKMKEKGDIPEGYSVSREKKERFSLILESASTNQTSMYLCASSLRTFSYEQYFGPGTRLTVT.

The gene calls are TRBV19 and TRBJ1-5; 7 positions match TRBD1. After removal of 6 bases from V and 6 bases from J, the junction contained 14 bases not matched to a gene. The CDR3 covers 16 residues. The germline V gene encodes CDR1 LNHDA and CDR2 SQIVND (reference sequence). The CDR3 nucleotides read TGTGCCAGTAGGATTAACCAACAGGGGTTAAGTCAGCCCCAGCATTTT. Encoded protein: CASRINQQGLSQPQHF.